This passage covers 9 T cell receptor beta chains from one sample sequenced in a study of tumor and adjacent non-tumor tissue in lung cancer. The library came from three nested PCR rounds adapted from ARM-PCR protocols. Each CDR3 protein is one row after TCRdb ran MiXCR on the multiplex PCR reads. The sample has some 100,000 distinct CDR3 sequences; roughly 75% are singletons. RNA was extracted from bulk tissue without any cell sorting. Sequenced sample: lung tumor tissue. The source is a woman aged 60-75 years with non-small cell lung cancer.

Note on this clonotype: Sequence at one end of the junction differs from germline and may be a read error. The chain carries TRBV12-3 or TRBV12-4 and TRBJ1-2, with unresolved D. This CDR3 region has 14 residues. This chain's CDR3 is CASSFQNLGYDYTF. The CDR3 DNA reads as TGTGCCAGCAGTTTTCAGAATCTTGGCTATGACTACACCTTC.

Comments on this clonotype: An end of the junction does not agree with germline; a read error may underlie this. The V call is TRBV20-1, the J call TRBJ2-3; a weak D match, TRBD2 (5 bases). CDR1 and CDR2 from the germline V gene are DFQATT and SNEGSKA (reference sequence). The CDR3 is 15 amino acids. CDR3 nucleotides: TGCAATGCTATGATGGCTAGCCTATCCACAGATACGCAGTATTTT. It encodes CNAMMASLSTDTQYF.

This clonotype was picked up a small number of times. This may stem from a read error, because a much larger clone lies one nucleotide away. CDR3 region: CVSSSRTGGELFF. Here the CDR3 DNA reads TGTGTCAGCAGTTCGAGGACAGGCGGGGAGCTGTTTTTT. The chain combines TRBV6-1 with TRBJ2-2; 7 bases are a match to TRBD1. CDR1 and CDR2 (germline): MNHNS, SASEGT. The CDR3 runs to 13 residues.

Of note for this clonotype: A single base separates this from a much larger clone, so it may be a read error. The chain couples TRBV6-1 to TRBJ2-3, with D perhaps TRBD1 or TRBD2 (6 bases each). Germline CDR1 and CDR2: MNHNS and SASEGT. This CDR3 region has 15 residues. V lost 5 bases and J lost 2, with 14 bases in between. As DNA, the CDR3 is TGTGCCAGCAGTTTTCGGGGGCGCAACACAGATACGCAGTATTTT. Translating gives CASSFRGRNTDTQYF.

Notes on this clonotype: Since a much larger clone is just one base distant, this may be a read error. The V and J genes are TRBV20-1 and TRBJ1-5; D is possibly TRBD1 (6 bases). The CDR3 is made up of 12 amino acids. CDR1 is DFQATT and CDR2 is SNEGSKA in the germline V gene (reference sequence). The CDR3 protein is CNAGGLNQPQHF. In DNA, the CDR3 is TGCAATGCTGGGGGCTTGAATCAGCCCCAGCATTTT.

This sequence joins TRBV5-1 and TRBJ1-2, with D uncertain. Trimming took 0 bases from V and 7 from J, leaving 16 bases between them. In germline, CDR1 is SGHRS, CDR2 YFSETQ. The length of the CDR3 is 15 residues. The CDR3 coding sequence is TGCGCCAGCAGCTTGGAGGTGGGCAACTCGGCTGGCTACACCTTC. Translated: CASSLEVGNSAGYTF.

With respect to this clonotype: At one end the junction does not follow the germline gene, possibly because of a read error. The chain uses TRBV6-2 or TRBV6-3 and TRBJ2-3, with TRBD2 matching 9 bases. The CDR3 extends over 15 amino acids. Germline V gene lookup returns CDR1 MNHEY and CDR2 SVGEGT. The CDR3 sequence: CVSGSGGGAPDTQYF. In nucleotides, the CDR3 is TGTGTCAGCGGTTCGGGCGGGGGGGCCCCAGATACGCAGTATTTT.

This clonotype was counted a single time. A much larger clone lies a single base off, so this may be a read error. The gene calls are TRBV4-3 and TRBJ2-2; a weak D match, TRBD1 (6 bases). The CDR3 has 17 amino acids. Germline V gene sequence: CDR1 LGHNA, CDR2 YSLEER. In DNA form, the CDR3 reads TGCACCAGCAGCCAAGAAGGGTACCAGGGGTTTACCGGGGAGCTGTTTTTT. It encodes CTSSQEGYQGFTGELFF.

Turning to this clonotype: This may be a read error: a much more frequent sequence differs by one nucleotide. The V and J genes are TRBV5-6 and TRBJ2-7, with TRBD2 matching 10 bases. Germline CDR1 and CDR2: SGHDT and YYEEEE. Trimming at V came to 3 bases and at J to 7 bases, leaving 10 bases not matched to a gene. The CDR3 has 15 residues. The CDR3 sequence: CASSSGTSASKEQYF. The CDR3 DNA sequence: TGTGCCAGCAGCTCCGGGACTAGCGCGAGCAAAGAGCAGTACTTC.